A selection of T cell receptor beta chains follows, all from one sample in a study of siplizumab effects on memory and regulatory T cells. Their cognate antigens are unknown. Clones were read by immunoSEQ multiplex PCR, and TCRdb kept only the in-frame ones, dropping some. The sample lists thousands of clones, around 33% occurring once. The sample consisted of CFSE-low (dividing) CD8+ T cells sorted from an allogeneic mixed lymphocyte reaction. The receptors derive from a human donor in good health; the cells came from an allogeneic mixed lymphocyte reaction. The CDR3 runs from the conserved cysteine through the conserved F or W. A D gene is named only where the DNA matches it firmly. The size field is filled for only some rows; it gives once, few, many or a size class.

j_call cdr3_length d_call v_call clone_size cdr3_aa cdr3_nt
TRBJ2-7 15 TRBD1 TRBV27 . CASSFGDRSSYEQYF TGTGCCAGCAGCTTTGGGGACAGGAGCTCCTACGAGCAGTACTTC
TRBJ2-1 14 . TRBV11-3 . CASSRSGPYNEQFF TGTGCCAGCAGCCGCTCGGGACCTTACAATGAGCAGTTCTTC
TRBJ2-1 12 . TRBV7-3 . CASSGLSNEQFF TGTGCCAGCAGCGGACTCTCCAATGAGCAGTTCTTC
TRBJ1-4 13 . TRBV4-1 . CASRSPGDEKLFF TGCGCCAGCAGAAGCCCCGGAGATGAAAAACTGTTTTTT
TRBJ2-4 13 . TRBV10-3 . CATQEGKMFIQYF TGTGCCACCCAAGAGGGAAAAATGTTCATTCAGTACTTC
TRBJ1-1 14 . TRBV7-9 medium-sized CASSSTVAITEAFF TGTGCCAGCAGCTCCACGGTAGCGATCACTGAAGCTTTCTTT
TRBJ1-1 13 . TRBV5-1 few CASSLGGPREAFF TGCGCCAGCAGCTTGGGCGGACCCCGCGAAGCTTTCTTT
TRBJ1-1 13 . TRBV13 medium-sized CASSGRQNTEAFF TGTGCCAGCAGCGGACGACAGAACACTGAAGCTTTCTTT
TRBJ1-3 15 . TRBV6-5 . CASTLNGDSGNTIYF TGTGCCAGCACCCTAAACGGCGATTCTGGAAACACCATATATTTT
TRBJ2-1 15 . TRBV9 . CASSVGIDVRHEQFF TGTGCCAGCAGCGTTGGGATAGACGTGCGCCATGAGCAGTTCTTC